This TCR beta chain derives from a study of blood T cells in healthy people across ages. Study results and caveats: When one million T cells were used, diversity estimates were thought to be underestimates. Per million T cells, TCR beta diversity dropped about linearly as age rose. Relative to aged donors, long-lived donors carried more naive CD4+ cells and displayed higher diversity.

Trimming left V 5 bases short and J 6 bases short, with 20 bases between. Germline CDR1 and CDR2: MDHEN and SYDVKM. The length of the CDR3 is 16 residues. A second PCR of 7 to 11 cycles used a sample-barcoded 5' primer and a J-beta primer mix. With 12 random nucleotides, a template-switch adaptor tagged each individual cDNA molecule. TCRdb reprocessed the 5' RACE reads via MiXCR and lists one record per CDR3 protein. The sample has around 1,700,000 distinct CDR3 sequences; 25% to 30% are singletons. A few counts support this clonotype. Its antigen is undetermined. The receptor was isolated from a woman aged 25 to 39 in good health. This sequence joins TRBV28 and TRBJ2-1, with D possibly TRBD1 on 6 matching bases. The specimen was blood. CDR3 in DNA: TGTGCCAGCAGTGTGGGGTGGGGGCGGGCCTCCAATGAGCAGTTCTTC. Its protein is CASSVGWGRASNEQFF.